Below are 13 T cell receptor beta chains sequenced from a single sample in a study of identical twins. TCRdb used MiXCR to reprocess the 5' RACE reads, holding one entry per CDR3 protein. The sample carries about 890,000 distinct CDR3 sequences, about 12% recorded once. These same records also appear under a second study, on yellow fever vaccine responses in identical twins.

Sequences were obtained from PBMCs. Every receptor here comes from a woman younger than 30 in good health.

The rearrangement links TRBV2 to TRBJ2-7, with 11 bases fitting TRBD2. The V gene's germline CDR1 is SNHLY and CDR2 FYNNEI. Trimming removed 4 bases from V and 7 bases from J; junction bases left unmatched: 6. This CDR3 contains 14 residues. The CDR3 nucleotides read TGTGCCAGCAGTGGACTAGCGGGAAAGATGGAGCAGTACTTC. It codes for CASSGLAGKMEQYF.

The rearrangement uses TRBV18 and TRBJ2-2; 14 nucleotides agree with TRBD2. CDR3 length equals 19 residues. The germline V gene has CDR1 KGHSH and CDR2 LQKENI. The V gene end was trimmed by 3 bases and the J gene end by 7 bases; junction bases not matched to a gene: 13. The CDR3 sequence: CASSPPPGLAGEADGELFF. For the CDR3, the DNA is TGTGCCAGCTCACCCCCCCCGGGACTAGCGGGAGAAGCAGACGGGGAGCTGTTTTTT.

There are a few counts of this clonotype. The chain employs TRBV7-8 and TRBJ2-5; D call uncertain. V was clipped by 4 bases and J by 2 bases, with 11 bases between them. The CDR3 extends over 14 amino acids. Per the germline V gene, CDR1 is SGHVS and CDR2 is FQNEAQ. The CDR3 sequence is CASSYLGFQETQYF. In DNA form, the CDR3 reads TGTGCCAGCAGCTACCTCGGGTTTCAAGAGACCCAGTACTTC.

The V call is TRBV20-1, the J call TRBJ2-7; 10 positions match TRBD2. V trimming: 1 base; J trimming: 0 bases; junction bases outside the gene matches: 3. Germline CDR1 and CDR2: DFQATT and SNEGSKA (reference sequence). The CDR3 is made up of 15 amino acids. The CDR3 sequence: CSARAGTSASYEQYF. As DNA, the CDR3 is TGCAGTGCTAGAGCCGGGACTAGCGCCTCCTACGAGCAGTACTTC.

This clonotype was counted between two and nine times. The V gene is TRBV24-1, the J gene TRBJ2-5; 7 bases are shared with TRBD2. Germline-derived CDR1 and CDR2 are KGHDR and SFDVKD. J was trimmed by 7 bases and V by 7 bases; bases with no gene match: 14. The CDR3 sequence is 15 residues long. CDR3 in DNA: TGTGCCACCAGGAGACTAGCCTGTGGGGAAGGGACCCAGTACTTC. Translation gives CATRRLACGEGTQYF.

In its sample, this clonotype was seen a few times. This chain links TRBV3-1 with TRBJ1-4; D gene uncertain. Looked up from germline, CDR1 is LGHDT and CDR2 is YNNKEL (reference sequence). The CDR3 consists of 13 residues. Between the trimmed V and J ends, which lost 4 bases and 4 bases, there was a span of 7 bases. The CDR3 region is CASSPRLNEKLFF. The CDR3, as DNA: TGTGCCAGCAGCCCACGGCTTAATGAAAAACTGTTTTTT.

This clonotype was detected only a few times. This chain joins TRBV28 and TRBJ2-7; 13 bases line up with TRBD2. The CDR3 consists of 16 residues. Trimming took 2 bases from V and 6 from J; bases not matched to a gene: 7. Germline CDR1 reads MDHEN; CDR2 reads SYDVKM. DNA of the CDR3: TGTGCCAGCAGTTTACCGACTAGCGGGAGGCTTGTCGAGCAGTACTTC. Translated: CASSLPTSGRLVEQYF.

V and J are TRBV20-1 and TRBJ2-7; D uncertain. The CDR3 loop spans 14 amino acids. The V and J ends lost 2 bases and 0 bases respectively, with 11 bases between them. Germline assignment: CDR1 DFQATT and CDR2 SNEGSKA (reference sequence). In DNA, the CDR3 is TGCAGTGCTAGACTCCCTAGGGTCTCCTACGAGCAGTACGTC. It is translated as CSARLPRVSYEQYV.

This clonotype showed up many times. The genes are TRBV6-4 and TRBJ2-1; 10 nucleotides align to TRBD1. After removal of 4 bases from V and 9 bases from J, the junction contained 9 bases not matched to a gene. CDR3 length equals 15 residues. From germline, CDR1 is MRHNA and CDR2 SNTAGT. The CDR3: CASSVSGTGVGEQFF. CDR3 nucleotide sequence: TGTGCCAGCAGTGTATCCGGGACAGGGGTGGGTGAGCAGTTCTTC.

The rearrangement joins TRBV6-1 to TRBJ1-3, with a possible D match to TRBD1 (5 bases). Trimming shortened V by 6 bases and J by 0 bases, and 6 bases separated the two germline ends. Per the germline V gene, CDR1 is MNHNS and CDR2 is SASEGT. There are 13 residues in the CDR3. CDR3 residues: CASRTDSGNTIYF. The CDR3 nucleotides read TGTGCCAGCAGGACAGACTCTGGAAACACCATATATTTT.

There are a few counts of this clonotype. The chain links TRBV20-1 to TRBJ2-1; D perhaps matches TRBD1 (6 bases). Germline loops: CDR1 DFQATT, CDR2 SNEGSKA (reference sequence). Trimming took 2 bases from V and 0 from J, leaving 14 bases between them. The CDR3 has 16 amino acids. The CDR3 nucleotides are TGCAGTGCTAGAAAATGGGACACTAACTCCTACAATGAGCAGTTCTTC. Translation: CSARKWDTNSYNEQFF.

The rearrangement joins TRBV3-1 to TRBJ2-3, with 15 bases matching TRBD2. The CDR3 consists of 16 residues. CDR1 and CDR2 (germline): LGHDT, YNNKEL (reference sequence). The J segment lost 5 bases and the V segment lost 6 bases, leaving 6 bases of the junction unmatched. The CDR3, as DNA: TGTGCCAGCAGACCTCGGACTAGCGGGAGGGGAGATACGCAGTATTTT. As protein: CASRPRTSGRGDTQYF.

This clonotype came up a few times. The chain joins TRBV7-9 to TRBJ2-1; a possible D gene is TRBD1 (6 bases). Germline lookup yields CDR1 SEHNR and CDR2 FQNEAQ (reference sequence). This CDR3 spans 15 amino acids. V lost 6 bases and J 5 bases, leaving 17 bases between the germline ends. This CDR3 is CASRGDKFLNNEQFF. The CDR3 DNA follows: TGTGCCAGCAGGGGGGACAAGTTTTTGAACAATGAGCAGTTCTTC.